A selection of T cell receptor beta chains follows, all from one sample in a study of radiotherapy plus CTLA-4 blockade in lung cancer. Repertoires were generated with immunoSEQ multiplex PCR, while TCRdb's copy carries only in-frame clones and drops some. The sample has approximately 80,000 clones; roughly 80% are singletons. The source was peripheral blood, collected from a patient treated with radiotherapy plus ipilimumab. These receptors were collected from a human donor with non-small cell lung cancer who had stable disease on radiotherapy plus ipilimumab. The CDR3 runs from the conserved cysteine through the conserved F or W. Fields, in order: clone size, D gene, J gene, V gene, CDR3 DNA, CDR3 protein. D genes are given only for firm matches. For some rows the clone size is stated as once, few or many, or as a class when expanded; others skip it.

clone size: .
D gene: TRBD1
J gene: TRBJ1-6
V gene: TRBV19
CDR3 DNA: TGTGCCAGTAGTATAGAACAGGGGCGCAATTCACCCCTCCACTTT
CDR3 protein: CASSIEQGRNSPLHF

clone size: .
D gene: TRBD1
J gene: TRBJ1-2
V gene: TRBV7-2
CDR3 DNA: TGTGCCAGCAGCTACCCCCTGAAAGGGGGCGGCGGCTATGGCTACACCTTC
CDR3 protein: CASSYPLKGGGGYGYTF

clone size: .
D gene: .
J gene: TRBJ1-2
V gene: TRBV21-1
CDR3 DNA: TGTGCCAGCAGCAATCCGACAGGGGGCGCGTCTGGCTACACCTTC
CDR3 protein: CASSNPTGGASGYTF

clone size: few
D gene: TRBD1
J gene: TRBJ1-6
V gene: TRBV19
CDR3 DNA: TGTGCCAGTGACCGAACCGGGACAGGAGGAAATTCACCCCTCCACTTT
CDR3 protein: CASDRTGTGGNSPLHF

clone size: .
D gene: .
J gene: TRBJ2-1
V gene: TRBV6-1
CDR3 DNA: TGTGCCAGCAGTGTCCGGGGGGCAGCCTACAATGAGCAGCTCTTC
CDR3 protein: CASSVRGAAYNEQLF

clone size: .
D gene: .
J gene: TRBJ1-5
V gene: TRBV9
CDR3 DNA: TGTGCCAGCAGCGTAGAAGTAGGGCTCAATCAGCCCCAGCATTTT
CDR3 protein: CASSVEVGLNQPQHF

clone size: .
D gene: .
J gene: TRBJ1-2
V gene: TRBV12-1
CDR3 DNA: TGTGCCAGCAGCCTAGGACCTCGGCTCTATGGCTACACCTTC
CDR3 protein: CASSLGPRLYGYTF

clone size: .
D gene: .
J gene: TRBJ1-5
V gene: TRBV5-4
CDR3 DNA: TGTGCCAGCAGCTTGGGACCAAATCAGCCCCAGCATTTT
CDR3 protein: CASSLGPNQPQHF

clone size: once
D gene: .
J gene: TRBJ1-3
V gene: TRBV6-1
CDR3 DNA: TGTGCCAGCAGTGAACCAGGGACGGGAAACACCATATATTTT
CDR3 protein: CASSEPGTGNTIYF

clone size: .
D gene: TRBD2
J gene: TRBJ2-3
V gene: TRBV7-2
CDR3 DNA: TGTGCCAGCAGCTTCACTAGCGGGGGGACCGGGGATACGCAGTATTTT
CDR3 protein: CASSFTSGGTGDTQYF

clone size: .
D gene: .
J gene: TRBJ2-2
V gene: TRBV16
CDR3 DNA: TGTGCCAGCAGCCAATCGGCGAAGGCGACCGGGGAGCTGTTTTTT
CDR3 protein: CASSQSAKATGELFF

clone size: .
D gene: TRBD2
J gene: TRBJ2-1
V gene: TRBV30
CDR3 DNA: TGTGCCTGGAGTGGGACTAGCGGGGCCCAGGGGCAGTTCTTC
CDR3 protein: CAWSGTSGAQGQFF

clone size: .
D gene: .
J gene: TRBJ2-7
V gene: TRBV5-1
CDR3 DNA: TGCGCCAGCAGCTTGACCAGGGTCCGCGAGCAGTACTTC
CDR3 protein: CASSLTRVREQYF

clone size: .
D gene: .
J gene: TRBJ2-1
V gene: TRBV10-2
CDR3 DNA: TGCGCCAGCCGCGCCGTGGCCAATGAGCAGTTCTTC
CDR3 protein: CASRAVANEQFF

clone size: .
D gene: TRBD2
J gene: TRBJ2-5
V gene: TRBV6-1
CDR3 DNA: TGTGCCAGCAGTGAAGCGCGGGGGGTTATAGAGACCCAGTACTTC
CDR3 protein: CASSEARGVIETQYF

clone size: once
D gene: .
J gene: TRBJ2-7
V gene: TRBV28
CDR3 DNA: TGTGCCAGCAGTCCGACGGGTTGGAATGGCTACGAGCAGTACTTC
CDR3 protein: CASSPTGWNGYEQYF

clone size: .
D gene: .
J gene: TRBJ2-1
V gene: TRBV27
CDR3 DNA: TGTGCCAGCAGTCCCTCTAGGGGCAATGAGCAGTTCTTC
CDR3 protein: CASSPSRGNEQFF

clone size: .
D gene: .
J gene: TRBJ2-1
V gene: TRBV11-2
CDR3 DNA: TGTGCCAGCAGCTTAACAGGGAGCATGAATGAGCAGTTCTTC
CDR3 protein: CASSLTGSMNEQFF

clone size: .
D gene: TRBD1
J gene: TRBJ2-2
V gene: TRBV6-8
CDR3 DNA: TGTGCCAGCAGTCGGGACAGGTCCACCGGGGAGCTGTTTTTT
CDR3 protein: CASSRDRSTGELFF

clone size: .
D gene: .
J gene: TRBJ1-1
V gene: TRBV30
CDR3 DNA: TGTGCCTGGAGTGTATACGGGAACACTGAAGCTTTCTTT
CDR3 protein: CAWSVYGNTEAFF

clone size: .
D gene: TRBD2
J gene: TRBJ2-1
V gene: TRBV28
CDR3 DNA: TGTGCCAGCAGTTCTTACTCCGGGCTAGCGGGAGGGAGGGGTGAGCAGTTCTTC
CDR3 protein: CASSSYSGLAGGRGEQFF

clone size: .
D gene: .
J gene: TRBJ2-3
V gene: TRBV6-6
CDR3 DNA: TGTGCCAGCGGCTGGGCGACAGATACGCAGTATTTT
CDR3 protein: CASGWATDTQYF

clone size: .
D gene: .
J gene: TRBJ1-1
V gene: TRBV27
CDR3 DNA: TGTGCCAGCAGGGGAGGCGGGGCTATGAACACTGAAGCTTTCTTT
CDR3 protein: CASRGGGAMNTEAFF

clone size: .
D gene: .
J gene: TRBJ2-5
V gene: TRBV13
CDR3 DNA: TGTGCCAGCAGCCCAGATACCAAACGAGAGACCCAGTACTTC
CDR3 protein: CASSPDTKRETQYF

clone size: few
D gene: .
J gene: TRBJ2-7
V gene: TRBV4-1
CDR3 DNA: TGCGCCAGCAGCCTGCGGACTCCCGCGGGGGAGCAGTACTTC
CDR3 protein: CASSLRTPAGEQYF

clone size: few
D gene: TRBD1
J gene: TRBJ2-7
V gene: TRBV28
CDR3 DNA: TGTGCCAGCAGGTGGGACAGGGGAAACCCCTACGAGCAGTACTTC
CDR3 protein: CASRWDRGNPYEQYF

clone size: few
D gene: TRBD2
J gene: TRBJ2-1
V gene: TRBV28
CDR3 DNA: TGTGCCAGCAGGGGGGGGATAGCGGACAATGAGCAGTTCTTC
CDR3 protein: CASRGGIADNEQFF

clone size: .
D gene: TRBD1
J gene: TRBJ1-4
V gene: TRBV5-6
CDR3 DNA: TGTGCCAGCAGCTTGCGACAGGGGATGAGAAAACTGTTTTTT
CDR3 protein: CASSLRQGMRKLFF

clone size: few
D gene: TRBD1
J gene: TRBJ1-2
V gene: TRBV6-1
CDR3 DNA: TGTGCCAGCAGTGAGACAGGGGACATCTATGGCTACACCTTC
CDR3 protein: CASSETGDIYGYTF

clone size: few
D gene: .
J gene: TRBJ2-5
V gene: TRBV21-1
CDR3 DNA: TGTGCCAGCCCGGGCCTCTTTAGCGAGACCCAGTACTTC
CDR3 protein: CASPGLFSETQYF

clone size: .
D gene: TRBD1
J gene: TRBJ2-2
V gene: TRBV5-1
CDR3 DNA: TGCGCCAGCAGGACAGGGGAGGCCGGGGAGCTGTTTTTT
CDR3 protein: CASRTGEAGELFF